What follows are 29 T cell receptor beta chains derived from one specimen sequenced in a study of blood T cell repertoires in COVID-19. The method was immunoSEQ multiplex PCR; TCRdb's version includes in-frame clones alone and lacks a portion of them. This sample has roughly 260,000 clones, with about 89% found just once. Sequenced sample: peripheral blood. Receptors originate from a man aged 35-49 years who had recovered from COVID-19.

V gene TRBV7-9 combines with J gene TRBJ2-1; D is possibly TRBD2 (6 bases). Germline V gene lookup returns CDR1 SEHNR and CDR2 FQNEAQ (reference sequence). V dropped 1 base and J dropped 7 bases, with 14 bases sitting between them. This CDR3 contains 15 residues. The CDR3 nucleotides read TGTGCCAGCAGCTTAGACACGGGAGTGGCGAATGAGCAGTTCTTC. It specifies CASSLDTGVANEQFF.

The V gene is TRBV2, the J gene TRBJ2-7; no reliable D call. Germline V gene data show CDR1 as SNHLY and CDR2 as FYNNEI. CDR3 size: 13 residues. V was clipped by 4 bases and J by 1 base, with 8 bases between them. The CDR3 here is CASSVSVSYEQYF. For the CDR3, the DNA is TGTGCCAGCAGTGTTTCGGTGTCCTACGAGCAGTACTTC.

The chain combines TRBV27 with TRBJ1-1; the D gene is possibly TRBD1 (6 bases). Germline lookup yields CDR1 MNHEY and CDR2 SMNVEV (reference sequence). The CDR3 totals 14 residues. Trimming cost V 5 bases and J 7 bases, with 17 bases left between them. CDR3 protein: CASSPSGAMNEAFF. In DNA, the CDR3 is TGTGCCAGCAGTCCCTCAGGGGCGATGAATGAAGCTTTCTTT.

V gene TRBV25-1 combines with J gene TRBJ1-1; possibly TRBD1 for D (5 bases). The germline V gene has CDR1 MGHDK and CDR2 SYGVNS. The germline V and J ends were trimmed by 5 bases and 4 bases, with 20 bases remaining between them. The CDR3 totals 16 residues. The CDR3 loop reads CASSRGGAARGTEAFF. DNA for the CDR3: TGTGCCAGCAGTCGGGGGGGAGCCGCCCGGGGCACTGAAGCTTTCTTT.

V and J are TRBV14 and TRBJ2-7; 9 positions agree with TRBD1. The germline V gene encodes CDR1 SGHDN and CDR2 FVKESK. The J segment lost 3 bases and the V segment lost 4 bases, leaving 10 bases of the junction unmatched. This CDR3 has 16 residues. Here the CDR3 DNA reads TGTGCCAGCAGCCCCCTCCCCGGACAGGGGTTCTACGAGCAGTACTTC. This translates into CASSPLPGQGFYEQYF. Variable domain in full (rest from reference TRBV14 and TRBJ2-7): EAGVTQFPSHSVIEKGQTVTLRCDPISGHDNLYWYRRVMGKEIKFLLHFVKESKQDESGMPNNRFLAERTGGTYSTLKVQPAELEDSGVYFCASSPLPGQGFYEQYFGPGTRLTVT.

This chain connects TRBV4-1 to TRBJ2-7; D perhaps matches TRBD2 (6 bases). The CDR3 contains 15 residues. Trimming stripped 3 bases from V and 3 bases from J, with 15 bases between. In germline, CDR1 is MGHRA, CDR2 YSYEKL. The CDR3 reads CASSQTRTMLYEQYF. The CDR3, as DNA: TGCGCCAGCAGCCAGACCCGGACTATGCTCTACGAGCAGTACTTC.

This chain connects TRBV5-4 to TRBJ2-3; possibly TRBD2 for D (6 bases). The CDR3 is 15 amino acids. From germline, CDR1 is SGHNT and CDR2 YYREEE (reference sequence). V shed 0 bases and J shed 0 bases, with 8 bases lying between them. The CDR3 DNA follows: TGTGCCAGCAGCTTGGTGGGGACTAGCACAGATACGCAGTATTTT. This sequence encodes CASSLVGTSTDTQYF.

V is TRBV7-7 and J is TRBJ2-3; D is perhaps TRBD2 (6 bases). The CDR3 has 15 amino acids. With 5 bases removed from V and 5 bases from J, the gap between germline ends came to 17 bases. Per germline, CDR1 SSHAT and CDR2 FNYEAQ (reference sequence). The CDR3 bases are TGTGCCAGCAGCGTTAGCGGATCTGTTGGAGATACGCAGTATTTT. Amino acids: CASSVSGSVGDTQYF.

V is TRBV3-1 (or the pseudogene TRBV3-2) and J is TRBJ2-7; 7 nucleotides match TRBD2. CDR1 LGHDT and CDR2 YNNKEL come from the germline V gene (reference sequence). The CDR3 has 18 residues. J lost 6 bases, V lost 1 base, and 18 bases had no gene match. CDR3 bases: TGTGCCAGCAGCCAAGTCCTTGGAGCGGGGATTCTAAGTGGCGAGCAGTACTTC. Amino acids: CASSQVLGAGILSGEQYF.

The rearrangement joins TRBV7-2 to TRBJ2-5; the match to TRBD2 covers 7 bases. The CDR3 is 16 residues long. The V gene's germline CDR1 is SGHTA and CDR2 FQGNSA. J was trimmed by 2 bases and V by 5 bases; bases with no gene match: 11. Written as DNA, the CDR3 is TGTGCCAGCAGCCCCCCGGGACTACCAAGTCAAGAGACCCAGTACTTC. Translating gives CASSPPGLPSQETQYF.

In its sample, this clone was seen many times. The chain has TRBV28 and TRBJ2-1; TRBD2 agrees at 9 bases. V was clipped by 3 bases and J by 5 bases; unmatched bases: 5. The CDR3 consists of 15 residues. Germline values: CDR1 MDHEN, CDR2 SYDVKM. CDR3 coding DNA: TGTGCCAGCAGTTTGGTGACTAGCGGCCACAATGAGCAGTTCTTC. This translates into CASSLVTSGHNEQFF.

Points on this clone: This clone may be a read error of a much larger clone one base away. Additional DNA sequences in this sample encode the identical CDR3. The chain uses TRBV7-2 and TRBJ2-1; D not resolved. The germline gives CDR1 SGHTA, CDR2 FQGNSA. The CDR3 sequence is 11 residues long. V was shortened by 2 bases and J by 9 bases, with 5 bases between the two germline ends. Written as DNA, the CDR3 is TGTGCCAGCAGCTTATTCAGTGAGCAGTTCTTC. The encoded protein is CASSLFSEQFF.

This clone has only one observation. One end of the junction fails to match germline, which may point to a read error. This chain uses TRBV29-1 with TRBJ1-1, with 7 bases matching TRBD1. Germline V lookup: CDR1 SQVTM, CDR2 ANQGSEA. This CDR3 is built from 10 residues. CDR3 DNA sequence: TGCAGCGTTCAAGGGACAGCCAGAGACTTT. Translating gives CSVQGTARDF.

This chain uses TRBV3-1 (or the pseudogene TRBV3-2) with TRBJ2-2; 8 bases line up with TRBD2. Germline V CDR1 and CDR2: LGHDT, YNNKEL (reference sequence). This CDR3 is 15 amino acids long. With 4 bases clipped from V and 3 bases from J, the junction kept 4 bases outside the gene matches. The CDR3 DNA reads as TGTGCCAGCAGCCCGCGGGGGGCCGACACCGGGGAGCTGTTTTTT. It specifies CASSPRGADTGELFF.

The chain is built from TRBV12-3 or TRBV12-4 and TRBJ2-1, with 7 positions matching TRBD1. The CDR3 covers 12 residues. J gave up 7 bases and V 4 bases, and 1 base lay outside the gene matches. The CDR3 DNA sequence: TGTGCCAGCAGTTGGACAGGTAATGAGCAGTTCTTC. Its translation is CASSWTGNEQFF.

The rearrangement links TRBV5-6 to TRBJ2-1; no clear D. Deletions cut 1 base from V and 14 bases from J, with 16 bases between. Germline CDR1 reads SGHDT; CDR2 reads YYEEEE. There are 13 residues in the CDR3. The CDR3 reads CASSLSGNYREFF. The CDR3 DNA follows: TGTGCCAGCAGCTTGTCTGGCAACTATCGGGAGTTCTTC.

This clone came up a few times. The V and J genes are TRBV25-1 and TRBJ1-6, with D perhaps TRBD1 (5 bases). The length of the CDR3 is 13 residues. From germline, CDR1 is MGHDK and CDR2 SYGVNS. Trimming shortened V by 8 bases and J by 7 bases, and 12 bases separated the two germline ends. CDR3 in DNA: TGTGCCAGCGTGGGACTGACAAATTCACCCCTCCACTTT. Its translation is CASVGLTNSPLHF.

V is TRBV27 and J is TRBJ2-7; the match to TRBD2 covers 9 bases. This CDR3 contains 15 residues. Germline CDR1 reads MNHEY; CDR2 reads SMNVEV (reference sequence). V lost 8 bases and J lost 0; bases outside the gene matches: 8. DNA for the CDR3: TGTGCCAGCTCTGGCGGGAGGGATATCTCCTACGAGCAGTACTTC. It is translated as CASSGGRDISYEQYF.

By sample fraction, this clone is medium-sized (0.01 to 0.1%). The V call is TRBV7-9, the J call TRBJ2-1; the match to TRBD2 covers 8 bases. J gave up 7 bases and V 1 base, and 0 bases lay outside the gene matches. This CDR3 is built from 13 residues. Germline V gene lookup returns CDR1 SEHNR and CDR2 FQNEAQ (reference sequence). The CDR3 is CASSLVAGNEQFF. The CDR3 DNA sequence: TGTGCCAGCAGCTTAGTAGCGGGGAATGAGCAGTTCTTC. Full variable domain (outside the CDR3, taken from reference TRBV7-9 and TRBJ2-1): DTGVSQNPRHKITKRGQNVTFRCDPISEHNRLYWYRQTLGQGPEFLTYFQNEAQLEKSRLLSDRFSAERPKGSFSTLEIQRTEQGDSAMYLCASSLVAGNEQFFGPGTRLTVL.

The chain links TRBV6-4 to TRBJ1-4, with TRBD1 matching 10 bases. Germline V gives CDR1 MRHNA, CDR2 SNTAGT. The CDR3 sequence is 15 residues long. The V and J ends lost 6 bases and 1 base, in that order; junction bases with no gene match: 2. CDR3 amino acids: CASRRTGGTNEKLFF. The CDR3, as DNA: TGTGCCAGCAGACGGACAGGGGGAACTAATGAAAAACTGTTTTTT.

The chain combines TRBV19 with TRBJ2-3, with 7 bases identical to TRBD2. Unmatched junction bases numbered 2, after V lost 5 bases and J lost 0 bases. The CDR3 covers 14 residues. Germline V gene data show CDR1 as LNHDA and CDR2 as SQIVND (reference sequence). The CDR3 bases are TGTGCCAGTAGTTTTAGCGGGAGCACAGATACGCAGTATTTT. It codes for CASSFSGSTDTQYF.

The chain has TRBV9 and TRBJ2-7; TRBD2 agrees at 9 bases. After removal of 4 bases from V and 3 bases from J, the junction contained 8 bases not matched to a gene. The germline CDR1 and CDR2 sequences are SGDLS and YYNGEE. This CDR3 contains 15 residues. The CDR3 loop is CASSLQAGGYYEQYF. CDR3 bases: TGTGCCAGCAGCCTCCAGGCGGGGGGGTACTACGAGCAGTACTTC.

The chain recombines TRBV3-1 (or the pseudogene TRBV3-2) with TRBJ2-7; TRBD1 might be the D (5 bases). In germline, CDR1 is LGHDT, CDR2 YNNKEL (reference sequence). The CDR3 loop spans 15 amino acids. Trimming pared 5 bases from V and 4 bases from J, leaving 18 bases between. Written as DNA, the CDR3 is TGTGCCAGCAGCTCAGGTCAAGGGGCGGTTTACGAGCAGTACTTC. As protein: CASSSGQGAVYEQYF.

The chain recombines TRBV12-5 with TRBJ2-1; 8 nucleotides match TRBD2. V was clipped by 5 bases and J by 4 bases; unmatched bases: 13. The CDR3 runs 17 residues. Germline values: CDR1 LGHNT, CDR2 FRNRAP. This chain's CDR3 is CASGPAGGRGVYNEQFF. The CDR3 DNA reads as TGTGCTAGTGGTCCAGCCGGAGGGCGGGGGGTTTACAATGAGCAGTTCTTC.

The chain joins TRBV5-4 to TRBJ2-3, with 9 nucleotides matching TRBD1. The germline V gene has CDR1 SGHNT and CDR2 YYREEE (reference sequence). This CDR3 has 16 amino acids. V dropped 3 bases and J dropped 5; count of bases not matched to a gene: 10. CDR3 loop: CASSSAGQGSRDTQYF. CDR3 in DNA: TGTGCCAGCAGCTCCGCCGGACAGGGGTCGAGAGATACGCAGTATTTT.

The chain has TRBV19 and TRBJ2-3; tentatively, D is TRBD2 (6 bases). Per germline, CDR1 LNHDA and CDR2 SQIVND (reference sequence). V gave up 6 bases and J gave up 4 bases, with 14 bases separating them. The CDR3 loop spans 14 amino acids. The CDR3 DNA reads as TGTGCCAGTAGAGGAGGGAAGTATCCAGATACGCAGTATTTT. Its translation: CASRGGKYPDTQYF.

CDR3 protein: CASSSNGGKNTGELFF. Written as DNA, the CDR3 is TGTGCCAGCAGCTCCAATGGCGGGAAGAACACCGGGGAGCTGTTTTTT. The V call is TRBV6-6, the J call TRBJ2-2; a weak D match, TRBD2 (6 bases). Germline V lookup: CDR1 MNHNY, CDR2 SVGAGI (reference sequence). Trimming stripped 6 bases from V and 1 base from J, with 15 bases between. The CDR3 contains 16 residues.

The V gene is TRBV5-1, the J gene TRBJ2-1; D is unclear. Germline V lookup: CDR1 SGHRS, CDR2 YFSETQ. The V and J ends lost 4 bases and 5 bases respectively, with 16 bases between them. The CDR3 has 15 amino acids. CDR3 sequence: CASSPLPAVHNEQFF. The CDR3 coding sequence is TGCGCCAGCAGCCCCCTCCCCGCGGTACACAATGAGCAGTTCTTC.

This sequence joins TRBV16 and TRBJ2-1; 8 bases are a match to TRBD2. V was pared by 0 bases and J by 1 base, with 11 bases of the junction left unmatched. The CDR3 totals 19 residues. CDR1 and CDR2 from the germline V gene are KGHSY and FQNENV. The CDR3 region has the DNA TGTGCCAGCAGCCAATCGCGGGTAGGCGGGGGGACTTCCTACAATGAGCAGTTCTTC. This gives the protein CASSQSRVGGGTSYNEQFF.